The 32 T cell receptor beta chains below were found in one sample sequenced in a study of blood T cell repertoires in COVID-19. Sequencing was performed with immunoSEQ multiplex PCR; in TCRdb, only in-frame clones are kept and a portion is missing. The sample shows approximately 150,000 clones, around 78% of them seen only once. Sequencing used peripheral blood. All receptors come from a woman aged 55-69 years with acute or convalescent COVID-19.

This clone was observed many times. CDR3 loop: CATSRDVALGGGFF. The DNA for the CDR3 is TGTGCCACCAGCAGAGATGTGGCCTTGGGGGGTGGGTTCTTC. The chain uses TRBV15 and TRBJ2-1; TRBD2 might be the D (6 bases). Per the germline V gene, CDR1 is LNHNV and CDR2 is YYDKDF (reference sequence). V was clipped by 0 bases and J by 15 bases, with 18 bases between them. This CDR3 region has 14 residues.

V usage is TRBV28 and J usage is TRBJ1-5; possible D gene TRBD1, 6 bases. In germline, CDR1 is MDHEN, CDR2 SYDVKM. V lost 4 bases and J lost 11, with 21 bases in between. The CDR3 totals 15 residues. The CDR3: CASSSLGGANWSQHF. CDR3 DNA: TGTGCCAGCAGTTCCCTGGGGGGGGCTAATTGGTCCCAGCATTTT.

The J gene is TRBJ2-2, the V gene TRBV6-5, with 8 bases that match TRBD1. This CDR3 has 15 residues. J was trimmed by 4 bases and V by 6 bases; bases with no gene match: 7. CDR1 and CDR2 (germline): MNHEY, SVGAGI. CDR3 residues: CASSSGTGTTGELFF. In nucleotides, the CDR3 is TGTGCCAGCAGCTCCGGGACAGGAACCACCGGGGAGCTGTTTTTT.

The chain combines TRBV14 with TRBJ2-2, with D perhaps matching TRBD2 (6 bases). There are 19 residues in the CDR3. The germline V gene encodes CDR1 SGHDN and CDR2 FVKESK. Trimming removed 1 base from V and 3 bases from J, with 21 bases in between. The CDR3 region has the DNA TGTGCCAGCAGCCAAGTAACCTTTCGTCTCGGCGGGGACACCGGGGAGCTGTTTTTT. It translates to CASSQVTFRLGGDTGELFF.

J is TRBJ2-3 and V is TRBV11-2; D gene unclear. The CDR3 loop spans 11 amino acids. Trimming took off 6 bases at V and 5 bases at J, with 6 bases between the two ends. The germline CDR1 and CDR2 sequences are SGHAT and FQNNGV. CDR3 amino acids: CASSLRDTQYF. In nucleotides, the CDR3 is TGTGCCAGCAGTCTCCGAGATACGCAGTATTTT.

The V and J genes are TRBV11-2 and TRBJ1-3; D not certain. There are 14 residues in the CDR3. Germline CDR1 reads SGHAT; CDR2 reads FQNNGV. V shed 7 bases and J shed 0 bases, with 10 bases lying between them. CDR3 bases: TGTGCCAGCATGAGTCAATCCTCTGGAAACACCATATATTTT. Its protein product is CASMSQSSGNTIYF.

The chain employs TRBV6-5 and TRBJ2-1; the D is unclear. V lost 5 bases, J lost 8 bases, and 7 bases lay in between. The CDR3 totals 11 residues. Germline CDR1 MNHEY, CDR2 SVGAGI. CDR3 bases: TGTGCCAGCAGTAGAGATGATGAGCAGTTCTTC. As protein: CASSRDDEQFF.

This chain joins TRBV15 and TRBJ1-2; 9 bases fit TRBD1. CDR1 is LNHNV and CDR2 is YYDKDF in the germline V gene (reference sequence). CDR3 length: 15 amino acids. Trimming took 6 bases from V and 1 from J; bases not matched to a gene: 6. The CDR3 DNA is TGTGCCACCAGGGGGACAGGGTCGAATAACTATGGCTACACCTTC. It codes for CATRGTGSNNYGYTF. Drawing the rest from reference TRBV15 and TRBJ1-2, the complete variable domain is DAMVIQNPRYQVTQFGKPVTLSCSQTLNHNVMYWYQQKSSQAPKLLFHYYDKDFNNEADTPDNFQSRRPNTSFCFLDIRSPGLGDTAMYLCATRGTGSNNYGYTFGSGTRLTVV.

The V gene is TRBV3-1 (or the pseudogene TRBV3-2), the J gene TRBJ1-2; 8 bases are shared with TRBD1. After removal of 6 bases from V and 1 base from J, the junction contained 7 bases not matched to a gene. Germline V gene sequence: CDR1 LGHDT, CDR2 YNNKEL (reference sequence). The CDR3 has 15 amino acids. For the CDR3, the DNA is TGTGCCAGCAGTTTTGGACAGGGCCTTAACTATGGCTACACCTTC. Protein: CASSFGQGLNYGYTF.

The chain's CDR3 is CASSISRVVNTEAFF. The CDR3 region has the DNA TGTGCCAGTAGTATAAGCCGGGTGGTGAACACTGAAGCTTTCTTT. The chain employs TRBV19 and TRBJ1-1, with no clear D. The CDR3 spans 15 residues. Trimming left V 2 bases short and J 0 bases short, with 10 bases between. The germline V gene encodes CDR1 LNHDA and CDR2 SQIVND (reference sequence).

This CDR3 reads CATSRRGVSGSAKNEQFF. CDR3 nucleotides: TGTGCCACCAGCAGGAGAGGGGTAAGCGGGAGCGCAAAGAATGAGCAGTTCTTC. This sequence joins TRBV15 and TRBJ2-1; 8 nucleotides line up with TRBD2. This CDR3 contains 18 residues. V lost 3 bases to trimming and J lost 7 bases; unmatched junction nucleotides: 17. Germline CDR1 reads LNHNV; CDR2 reads YYDKDF (reference sequence).

This clone appeared once. The chain recombines TRBV11-3 with TRBJ2-1; 9 bases fit TRBD1. The CDR3 has 16 residues. CDR1 SGHNT and CDR2 YENEEA come from the germline V gene. The V segment lost 4 bases and the J segment 6 bases; nucleotides outside the gene matches: 10. The chain's CDR3 is CASSSGGTGSSNEQFF. The DNA of the CDR3 is TGTGCCAGCAGCTCAGGGGGGACAGGGAGTTCCAATGAGCAGTTCTTC. The full variable domain, with the rest looked up from reference TRBV11-3 and TRBJ2-1, is EAGVVQSPRYKIIEKKQPVAFWCNPISGHNTLYWYLQNLGQGPELLIRYENEEAVDDSQLPKDRFSAERLKGVDSTLKIQPAELGDSAVYLCASSSGGTGSSNEQFFGPGTRLTVL.

The chain uses TRBV3-1 (or the pseudogene TRBV3-2) and TRBJ1-2; weak D call: TRBD1 (6 bases). Germline V gene sequence: CDR1 LGHDT, CDR2 YNNKEL (reference sequence). The ends were cut back, 0 bases at V and 7 bases at J, with 18 bases in the middle. This CDR3 region has 16 residues. The CDR3 loop reads CASSQDRDRLGGGYTF. The CDR3 DNA reads as TGTGCCAGCAGCCAAGATCGCGACAGGCTTGGAGGTGGCTACACCTTC.

This chain joins TRBV28 and TRBJ1-5, with D maybe TRBD1 (5 bases). Germline CDR1 reads MDHEN; CDR2 reads SYDVKM. Between the trimmed V and J ends, which lost 4 bases and 7 bases, there was a span of 11 bases. The CDR3 runs to 13 residues. In DNA, the CDR3 is TGTGCCAGCAGTTCAGGGTGGGGCCAGCCCCAGCATTTT. Amino acid sequence: CASSSGWGQPQHF.

This clone was observed a handful of times. This chain connects TRBV19 to TRBJ2-7; 8 nucleotides agree with TRBD1. V shed 5 bases, J shed 3 bases, and the junction held 6 bases outside the gene matches. Germline V gene sequence: CDR1 LNHDA, CDR2 SQIVND (reference sequence). The CDR3 is 14 residues long. The CDR3 sequence is CASSPRTGNYEQYF. For the CDR3, the DNA is TGTGCCAGTAGTCCCCGGACAGGGAACTACGAGCAGTACTTC.

The chain has TRBV6-6 and TRBJ2-7; D ambiguous. V lost 0 bases and J 2 bases, leaving 8 bases between the germline ends. Germline lookup yields CDR1 MNHNY and CDR2 SVGAGI (reference sequence). This CDR3 comprises 14 residues. The CDR3 DNA reads TGTGCCAGCAGTTACTCGAGGCGAACCTACGAGCAGTACTTC. Encoded protein: CASSYSRRTYEQYF.

The gene calls are TRBV5-1 and TRBJ1-1, with 7 positions matching TRBD1. Germline V gives CDR1 SGHRS, CDR2 YFSETQ. This CDR3 is 14 amino acids long. The junction had 4 bases not matched to a gene; V was cut back by 4 bases and J by 1 base. CDR3 in amino acids: CASSGGTANTEAFF. The CDR3 region has the DNA TGCGCCAGCAGCGGGGGGACAGCGAACACTGAAGCTTTCTTT. Full variable domain (rest looked up from reference TRBV5-1 and TRBJ1-1): KAGVTQTPRYLIKTRGQQVTLSCSPISGHRSVSWYQQTPGQGLQFLFEYFSETQRNKGNFPGRFSGRQFSNSRSEMNVSTLELGDSALYLCASSGGTANTEAFFGQGTRLTVV.

The chain has TRBV5-8 and TRBJ2-7; tentatively, D is TRBD2 (5 bases). The germline V and J ends were trimmed by 4 bases and 3 bases, with 20 bases remaining between them. Per the germline V gene, CDR1 is SGHTS and CDR2 is YDEGEE. The CDR3 is 16 amino acids. The CDR3 region is CASSPWTGVAGYEQYF. The CDR3 coding sequence is TGTGCCAGCAGCCCCTGGACTGGTGTAGCTGGCTACGAGCAGTACTTC.

The sample holds a few counts of this clone. The V call is TRBV12-3 or TRBV12-4, the J call TRBJ2-7; tentatively, D is TRBD1 (6 bases). The CDR3 consists of 13 residues. Trimming removed 6 bases from V and 4 bases from J, with 13 bases in between. The CDR3 loop is CASSPGAGYEQYF. DNA of the CDR3: TGTGCCAGCAGCCCAGGGGCCGGGTACGAGCAGTACTTC.

The J gene is TRBJ2-7, the V gene TRBV4-1; D remains unclear. V gave up 0 bases and J gave up 6 bases, with 6 bases separating them. In germline, CDR1 is MGHRA, CDR2 YSYEKL. This CDR3 is built from 12 residues. The CDR3 DNA reads TGCGCCAGCAGCCAAGATCTTCGCGAGCAGTACTTC. It translates to CASSQDLREQYF.

The rearrangement uses TRBV29-1 and TRBJ2-1; no reliable D call. The V and J ends lost 2 bases and 1 base respectively, with 12 bases between them. CDR3 length: 15 residues. Germline values: CDR1 SQVTM, CDR2 ANQGSEA. The CDR3 spells CSVESPASSYNEQFF. CDR3 sequence (DNA): TGCAGCGTTGAATCCCCCGCGTCGTCCTACAATGAGCAGTTCTTC.

J is TRBJ1-1 and V is TRBV5-1; D is perhaps TRBD1 (5 bases). The CDR3 spans 13 residues. V lost 8 bases and J 0 bases, leaving 11 bases between the germline ends. Per the germline V gene, CDR1 is SGHRS and CDR2 is YFSETQ. This chain's CDR3 is CASRGNMNTEAFF. The CDR3 DNA is TGCGCCAGTAGGGGTAACATGAACACTGAAGCTTTCTTT.

The V and J genes are TRBV10-1 and TRBJ2-1; D may be TRBD2 (6 bases). The CDR3 extends over 18 amino acids. Deletions cut 0 bases from V and 2 bases from J, with 17 bases between. Germline V gene sequence: CDR1 WNHNN, CDR2 SYGVQD (reference sequence). CDR3 region: CASSESASGLLTYNEQFF. The CDR3 coding sequence is TGCGCCAGCAGTGAGTCGGCGTCGGGACTCCTCACCTACAATGAGCAGTTCTTC.

CDR3 residues: CACGGQLQHSNQPQHF. CDR3 nucleotide sequence: TGCGCCTGCGGGGGTCAGCTACAACATAGCAATCAGCCCCAGCATTTT. The rearrangement joins TRBV10-1 to TRBJ1-5; D possibly corresponds to TRBD1 (5 bases). Trimming stripped 11 bases from V and 0 bases from J, with 20 bases between. This CDR3 has 16 amino acids. Germline V gene data show CDR1 as WNHNN and CDR2 as SYGVQD (reference sequence).

The chain uses TRBV12-5 and TRBJ2-2; 10 bases align to TRBD1. Germline loops: CDR1 LGHNT, CDR2 FRNRAP. This CDR3 contains 18 residues. V trimming: 0 bases; J trimming: 3 bases; junction bases outside the gene matches: 7. The CDR3 here is CASGLVKGQGLDTGELFF. Here the CDR3 DNA reads TGTGCTAGTGGTTTGGTAAAGGGACAGGGGTTGGACACCGGGGAGCTGTTTTTT.

The gene calls are TRBV2 and TRBJ1-2, with D perhaps matching TRBD1 (6 bases). CDR1 and CDR2 (germline): SNHLY, FYNNEI. This CDR3 has 13 residues. With 5 bases removed from V and 3 bases from J, the gap between germline ends came to 10 bases. DNA for the CDR3: TGTGCCAGCAGTAACGACAGGCACTATGGCTACACCTTC. Protein product: CASSNDRHYGYTF.

The CDR3 spells CASSKGGLAGNTIYF. CDR3 nucleotide sequence: TGTGCCAGCAGTAAGGGGGGGCTGGCTGGAAACACCATATATTTT. This sequence joins TRBV6-5 and TRBJ1-3; maybe TRBD1 (6 bases). V was shortened by 5 bases and J by 2 bases, with 13 bases between the two germline ends. Germline CDR1 reads MNHEY; CDR2 reads SVGAGI. This CDR3 is 15 amino acids long.

The V and J genes are TRBV15 and TRBJ2-2; possible D gene TRBD1, 7 bases. The CDR3 covers 14 residues. CDR1 is LNHNV, CDR2 YYDKDF, per germline (reference sequence). Trimming pared 8 bases from V and 5 bases from J, leaving 15 bases between. The CDR3, as DNA: TGTGCCACCTCAGGGGGGAGGTGGACCGGGGAGCTGTTTTTT. It yields the protein CATSGGRWTGELFF.

The V call is TRBV5-6, the J call TRBJ1-1; D not resolved. Germline values: CDR1 SGHDT, CDR2 YYEEEE. Trimming removed 4 bases from V and 4 bases from J, with 14 bases in between. This CDR3 has 14 residues. The CDR3 loop reads CASSVVGVGTEAFF. CDR3 bases: TGTGCCAGCAGCGTCGTAGGAGTCGGCACTGAAGCTTTCTTT.

The chain carries TRBV18 and TRBJ1-1, with 11 bases matching TRBD1. The CDR3 extends over 18 amino acids. Germline loops: CDR1 KGHSH, CDR2 LQKENI. The trim removed 5 bases at V and 4 bases at J, leaving 15 bases unmatched. As DNA, the CDR3 is TGTGCCAGCTCATCAGGACAGGGGGCGCTGAACGTCGGCACTGAAGCTTTCTTT. Translating gives CASSSGQGALNVGTEAFF.

The J gene is TRBJ2-1, the V gene TRBV28; TRBD2 matches 16 bases. V lost 3 bases and J lost 0; bases outside the gene matches: 14. Germline CDR1 reads MDHEN; CDR2 reads SYDVKM. The CDR3 runs to 22 residues. This CDR3 is CASSFPSPLGTSGRASYNEQFF. The CDR3 bases are TGTGCCAGCAGTTTTCCCTCGCCTCTCGGGACTAGCGGGAGGGCCTCCTACAATGAGCAGTTCTTC. Filled out from reference TRBV28 and TRBJ2-1, the complete variable domain reads DVKVTQSSRYLVKRTGEKVFLECVQDMDHENMFWYRQDPGLGLRLIYFSYDVKMKEKGDIPEGYSVSREKKERFSLILESASTNQTSMYLCASSFPSPLGTSGRASYNEQFFGPGTRLTVL.

This clone showed up just a few times. The chain combines TRBV28 with TRBJ2-4; unclear D gene. The CDR3 loop spans 11 amino acids. The V and J ends lost 5 bases and 13 bases respectively, with 12 bases between them. Per the germline V gene, CDR1 is MDHEN and CDR2 is SYDVKM. In DNA form, the CDR3 reads TGTGCCAGCAGTAGGATGGGCCAACAGTACTTC. It specifies CASSRMGQQYF. Variable domain in full (rest from reference TRBV28 and TRBJ2-4): DVKVTQSSRYLVKRTGEKVFLECVQDMDHENMFWYRQDPGLGLRLIYFSYDVKMKEKGDIPEGYSVSREKKERFSLILESASTNQTSMYLCASSRMGQQYFGAGTRLSVL.